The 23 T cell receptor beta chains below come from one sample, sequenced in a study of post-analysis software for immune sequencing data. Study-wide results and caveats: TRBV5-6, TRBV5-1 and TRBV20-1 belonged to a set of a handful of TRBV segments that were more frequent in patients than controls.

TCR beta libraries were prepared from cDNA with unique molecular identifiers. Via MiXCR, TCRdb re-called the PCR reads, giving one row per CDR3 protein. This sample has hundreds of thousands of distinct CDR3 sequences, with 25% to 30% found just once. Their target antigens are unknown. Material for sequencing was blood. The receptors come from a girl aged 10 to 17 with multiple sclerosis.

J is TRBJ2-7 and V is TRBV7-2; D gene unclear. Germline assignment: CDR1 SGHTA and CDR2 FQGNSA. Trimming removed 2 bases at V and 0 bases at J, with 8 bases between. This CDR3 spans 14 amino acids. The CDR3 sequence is CASSLRTDSYEQYF. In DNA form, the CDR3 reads TGTGCCAGCAGCTTACGGACGGACTCCTACGAGCAGTACTTC.

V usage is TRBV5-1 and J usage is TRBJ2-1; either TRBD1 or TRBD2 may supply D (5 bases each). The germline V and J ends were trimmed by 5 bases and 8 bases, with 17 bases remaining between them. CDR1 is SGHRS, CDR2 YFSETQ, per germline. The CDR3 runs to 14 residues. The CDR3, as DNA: TGCGCCAGCAGGGATGGGACCAGTCGACATGAGCAGTTCTTC. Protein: CASRDGTSRHEQFF.

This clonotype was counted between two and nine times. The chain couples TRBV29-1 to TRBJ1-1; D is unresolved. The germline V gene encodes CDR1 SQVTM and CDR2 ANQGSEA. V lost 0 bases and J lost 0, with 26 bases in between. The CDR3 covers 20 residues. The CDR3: CSVEETGPRIWTLMNTEAFF. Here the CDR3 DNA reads TGCAGCGTTGAAGAAACCGGGCCCCGAATTTGGACTTTGATGAACACTGAAGCTTTCTTT.

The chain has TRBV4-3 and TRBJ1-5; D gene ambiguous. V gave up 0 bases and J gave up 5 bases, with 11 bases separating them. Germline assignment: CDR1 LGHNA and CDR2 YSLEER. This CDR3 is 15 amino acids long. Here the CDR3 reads CASSQEFHGYQPQHF. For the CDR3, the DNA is TGCGCCAGCAGCCAAGAATTTCATGGTTATCAGCCCCAGCATTTT.

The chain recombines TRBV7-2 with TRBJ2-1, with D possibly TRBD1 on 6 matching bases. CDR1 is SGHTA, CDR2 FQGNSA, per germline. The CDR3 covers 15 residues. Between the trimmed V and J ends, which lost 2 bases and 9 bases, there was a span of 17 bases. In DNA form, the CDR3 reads TGTGCCAGCAGCTTAACAGGGACACGTGGTGGTGAGCAGTTCTTC. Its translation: CASSLTGTRGGEQFF.

DNA of the CDR3: TGCAGCGTTGTAGGGTCTGGGGAGCAGTTCTTC. It specifies CSVVGSGEQFF. The rearrangement links TRBV29-1 to TRBJ2-1; no clear D. Germline loops: CDR1 SQVTM, CDR2 ANQGSEA. The germline V and J ends were trimmed by 4 bases and 10 bases, with 11 bases remaining between them. This CDR3 is 11 amino acids long.

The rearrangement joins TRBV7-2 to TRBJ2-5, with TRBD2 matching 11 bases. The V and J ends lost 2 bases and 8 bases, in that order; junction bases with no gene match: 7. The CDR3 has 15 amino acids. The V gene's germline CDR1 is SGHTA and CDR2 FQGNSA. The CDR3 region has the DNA TGTGCCAGCAGCTTAACTAGCGGGAGCCGGGGAACCCAGTACTTC. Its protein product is CASSLTSGSRGTQYF.

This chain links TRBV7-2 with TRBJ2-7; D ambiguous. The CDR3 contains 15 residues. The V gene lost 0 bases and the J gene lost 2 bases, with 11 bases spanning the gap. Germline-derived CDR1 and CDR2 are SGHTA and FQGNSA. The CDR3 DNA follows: TGTGCCAGCAGCTTAGCCCAGGTCGGACCCTACGAGCAGTACTTC. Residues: CASSLAQVGPYEQYF.

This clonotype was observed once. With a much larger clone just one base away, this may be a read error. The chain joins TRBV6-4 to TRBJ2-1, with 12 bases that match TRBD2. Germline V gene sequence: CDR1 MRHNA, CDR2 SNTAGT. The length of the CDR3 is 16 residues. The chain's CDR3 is CAGSDPSGRATNEQFF. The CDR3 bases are TGTGCCGGCAGTGATCCTAGCGGGAGGGCGACCAATGAGCAGTTCTTC.

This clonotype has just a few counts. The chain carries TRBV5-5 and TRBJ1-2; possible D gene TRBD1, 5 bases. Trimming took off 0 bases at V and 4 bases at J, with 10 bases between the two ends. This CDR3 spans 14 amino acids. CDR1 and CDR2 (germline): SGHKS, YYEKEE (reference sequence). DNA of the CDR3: TGTGCCAGCAGCTTGGCGGGGACGCTCTATGGCTACACCTTC. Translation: CASSLAGTLYGYTF.

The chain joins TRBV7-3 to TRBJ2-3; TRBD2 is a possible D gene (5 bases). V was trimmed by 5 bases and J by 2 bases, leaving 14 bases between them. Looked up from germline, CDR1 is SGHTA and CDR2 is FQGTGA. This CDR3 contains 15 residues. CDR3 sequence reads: CASSQLGIITDTQYF. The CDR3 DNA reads TGTGCCAGCAGCCAACTAGGAATCATCACAGATACGCAGTATTTT.

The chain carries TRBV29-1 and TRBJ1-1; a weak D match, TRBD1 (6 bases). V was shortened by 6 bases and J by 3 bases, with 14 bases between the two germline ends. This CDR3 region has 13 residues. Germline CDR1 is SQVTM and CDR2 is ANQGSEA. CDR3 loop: CSVARGGYTEAFF. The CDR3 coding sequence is TGCAGCGTGGCACGTGGGGGCTACACTGAAGCTTTCTTT.

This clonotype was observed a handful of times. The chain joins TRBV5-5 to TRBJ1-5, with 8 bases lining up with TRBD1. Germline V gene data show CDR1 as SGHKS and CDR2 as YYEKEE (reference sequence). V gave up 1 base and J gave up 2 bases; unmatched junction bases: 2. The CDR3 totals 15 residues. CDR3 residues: CASSLPGGGNQPQHF. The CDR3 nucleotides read TGTGCCAGCAGCTTGCCAGGGGGCGGCAATCAGCCCCAGCATTTT.

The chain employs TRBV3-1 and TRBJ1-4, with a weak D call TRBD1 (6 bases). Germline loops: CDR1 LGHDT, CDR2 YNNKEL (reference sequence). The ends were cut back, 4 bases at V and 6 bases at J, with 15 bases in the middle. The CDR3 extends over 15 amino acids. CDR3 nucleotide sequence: TGTGCCAGCAGCCGCGAGGGGGGCCGGGATGAAAAACTGTTTTTT. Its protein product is CASSREGGRDEKLFF.

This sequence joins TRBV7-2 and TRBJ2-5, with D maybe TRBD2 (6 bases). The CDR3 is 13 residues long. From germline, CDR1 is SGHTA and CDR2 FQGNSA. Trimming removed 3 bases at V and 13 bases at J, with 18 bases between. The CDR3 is CASSFSNSGERYF. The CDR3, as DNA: TGTGCCAGCAGCTTTAGCAACTCGGGGGAGCGGTACTTC.

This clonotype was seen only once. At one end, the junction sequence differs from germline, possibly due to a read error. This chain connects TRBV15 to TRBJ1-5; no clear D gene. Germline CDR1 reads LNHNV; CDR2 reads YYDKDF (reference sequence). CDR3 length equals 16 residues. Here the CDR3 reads CATSGEGQLLNQPQHF. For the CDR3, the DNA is TGTGCCACCAGCGGAGAGGGCCAGCTACTCAATCAGCCCCAGCATTTT.

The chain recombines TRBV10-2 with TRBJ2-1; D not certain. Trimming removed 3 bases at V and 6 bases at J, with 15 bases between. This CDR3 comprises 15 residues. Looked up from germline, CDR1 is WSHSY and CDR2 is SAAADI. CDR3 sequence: CASSDWTRAGNEQFF. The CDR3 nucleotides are TGCGCCAGCAGTGATTGGACGAGAGCAGGCAATGAGCAGTTCTTC.

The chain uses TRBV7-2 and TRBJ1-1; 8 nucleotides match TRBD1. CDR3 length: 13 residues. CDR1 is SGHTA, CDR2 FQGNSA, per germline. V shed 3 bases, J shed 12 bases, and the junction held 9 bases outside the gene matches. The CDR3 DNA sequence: TGTGCCAGCAGCTTGGCCGGGACAGGAGGAACTTTCTTT. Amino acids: CASSLAGTGGTFF. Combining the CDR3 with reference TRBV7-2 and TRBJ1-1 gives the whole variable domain GAGVSQSPSNKVTEKGKDVELRCDPISGHTALYWYRQSLGQGLEFLIYFQGNSAPDKSGLPSDRFSAERTGGSVSTLTIQRTQQEDSAVYLCASSLAGTGGTFFGQGTRLTVV.

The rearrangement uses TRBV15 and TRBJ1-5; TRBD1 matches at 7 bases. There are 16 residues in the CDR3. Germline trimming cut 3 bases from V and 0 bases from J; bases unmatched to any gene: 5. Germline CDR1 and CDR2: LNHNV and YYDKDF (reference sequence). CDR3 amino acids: CATSSRDSLSNQPQHF. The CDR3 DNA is TGTGCCACCAGCAGCCGGGACAGTCTTAGCAATCAGCCCCAGCATTTT. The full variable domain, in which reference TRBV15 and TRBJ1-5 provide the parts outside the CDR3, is DAMVIQNPRYQVTQFGKPVTLSCSQTLNHNVMYWYQQKSSQAPKLLFHYYDKDFNNEADTPDNFQSRRPNTSFCFLDIRSPGLGDTAMYLCATSSRDSLSNQPQHFGDGTRLSIL.

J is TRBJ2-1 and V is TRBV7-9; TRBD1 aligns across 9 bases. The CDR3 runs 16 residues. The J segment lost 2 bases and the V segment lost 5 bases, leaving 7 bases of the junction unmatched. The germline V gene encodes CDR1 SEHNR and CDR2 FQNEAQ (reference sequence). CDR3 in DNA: TGTGCCAGCAGCGAACAGGGGGCTACCCCCTACAATGAGCAGTTCTTC. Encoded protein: CASSEQGATPYNEQFF.

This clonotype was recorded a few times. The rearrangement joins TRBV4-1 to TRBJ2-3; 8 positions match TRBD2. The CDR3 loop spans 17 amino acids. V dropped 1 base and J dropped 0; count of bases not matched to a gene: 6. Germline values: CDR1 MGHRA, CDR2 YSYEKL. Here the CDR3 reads CASSQGGAGGSTDTQYF. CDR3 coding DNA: TGCGCCAGCAGCCAAGGAGGGGCGGGAGGCAGCACAGATACGCAGTATTTT.

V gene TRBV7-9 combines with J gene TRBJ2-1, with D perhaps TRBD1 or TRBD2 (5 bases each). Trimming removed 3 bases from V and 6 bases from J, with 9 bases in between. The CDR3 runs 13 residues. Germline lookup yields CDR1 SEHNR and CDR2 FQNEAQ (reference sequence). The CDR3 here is CASSFRDPNEQFF. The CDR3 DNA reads TGTGCCAGCAGCTTTCGGGACCCCAATGAGCAGTTCTTC. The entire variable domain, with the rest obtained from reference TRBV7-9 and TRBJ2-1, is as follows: DTGVSQNPRHKITKRGQNVTFRCDPISEHNRLYWYRQTLGQGPEFLTYFQNEAQLEKSRLLSDRFSAERPKGSFSTLEIQRTEQGDSAMYLCASSFRDPNEQFFGPGTRLTVL.

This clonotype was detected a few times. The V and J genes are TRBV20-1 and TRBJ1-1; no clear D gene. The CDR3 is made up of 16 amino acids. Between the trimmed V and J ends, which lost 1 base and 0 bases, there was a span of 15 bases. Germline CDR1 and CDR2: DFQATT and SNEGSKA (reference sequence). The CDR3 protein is CSARAPVSGMNTEAFF. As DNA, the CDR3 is TGCAGTGCTAGAGCTCCCGTGTCCGGGATGAACACTGAAGCTTTCTTT.